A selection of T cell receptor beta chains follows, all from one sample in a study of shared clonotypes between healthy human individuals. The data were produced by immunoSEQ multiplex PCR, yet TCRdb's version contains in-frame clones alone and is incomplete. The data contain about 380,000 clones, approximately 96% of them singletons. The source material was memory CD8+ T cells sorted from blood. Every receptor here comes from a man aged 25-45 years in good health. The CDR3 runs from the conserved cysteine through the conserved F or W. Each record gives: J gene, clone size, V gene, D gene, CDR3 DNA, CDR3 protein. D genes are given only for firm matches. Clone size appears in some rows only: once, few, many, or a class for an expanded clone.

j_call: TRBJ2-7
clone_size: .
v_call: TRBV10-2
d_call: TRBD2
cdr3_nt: TGCGCCAGCAGGCGAGCGGGAGGGCACGTTTACTACGAGCAGTACTTC
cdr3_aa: CASRRAGGHVYYEQYF

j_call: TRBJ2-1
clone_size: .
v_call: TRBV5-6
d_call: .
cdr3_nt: TGTGCCAGCAGCTTAGGGGACAATGAGCAGTTCTTC
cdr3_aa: CASSLGDNEQFF

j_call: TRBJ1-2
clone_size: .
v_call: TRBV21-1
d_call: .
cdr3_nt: TGTGCCAGCAGCGGCGGTCAGGGAGATGGCTACACCTTC
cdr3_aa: CASSGGQGDGYTF

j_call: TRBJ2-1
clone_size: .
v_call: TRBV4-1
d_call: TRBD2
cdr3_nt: TGCGCCAGCAGCCCCGGGACTAGCGCCTACAATGAGCAGTTCTTC
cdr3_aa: CASSPGTSAYNEQFF

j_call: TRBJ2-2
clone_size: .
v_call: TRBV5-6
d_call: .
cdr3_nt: TGTGCCAGCAGCTTGTATACGGGAGTCACCGGGGAGCTGTTTTTT
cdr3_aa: CASSLYTGVTGELFF

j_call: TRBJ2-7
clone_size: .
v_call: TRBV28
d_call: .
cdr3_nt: TGTGCCAGCAGTTTACCAAAACATTTAAGGGAATACGAGCAGTACTTC
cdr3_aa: CASSLPKHLREYEQYF

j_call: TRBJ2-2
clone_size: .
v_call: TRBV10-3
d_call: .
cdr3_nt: TGTGCCATCAGTGAGCAGGACCGCGAGCTGTTTTTT
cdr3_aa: CAISEQDRELFF

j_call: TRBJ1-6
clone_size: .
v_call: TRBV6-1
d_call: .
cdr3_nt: TGTGCCAGCAGGTACAGAGCGATGGATTCACCCCTCCACTTT
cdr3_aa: CASRYRAMDSPLHF

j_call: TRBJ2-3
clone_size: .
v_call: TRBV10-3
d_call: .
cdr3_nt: TGTGCCATCAAGGGGGGGACTAGCACAGATACGCAGTATTTT
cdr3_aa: CAIKGGTSTDTQYF

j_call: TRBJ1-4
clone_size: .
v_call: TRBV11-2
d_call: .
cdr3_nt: TGTGCCAGCAGCCTAATACCATCCGTTGCAACTAATGAAAAACTGTTTTTT
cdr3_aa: CASSLIPSVATNEKLFF

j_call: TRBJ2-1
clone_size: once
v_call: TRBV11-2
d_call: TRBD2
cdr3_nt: TGTGCCAGCAGCCGATCATCGGGACTAGCGTCCCAGTTCTTC
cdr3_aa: CASSRSSGLASQFF

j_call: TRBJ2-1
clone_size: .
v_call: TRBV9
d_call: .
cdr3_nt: TGTGCCAGCAGCGAGGGCGGGATGAAAGTCGGGGGTTACAATGAGCAGTTCTTC
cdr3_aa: CASSEGGMKVGGYNEQFF

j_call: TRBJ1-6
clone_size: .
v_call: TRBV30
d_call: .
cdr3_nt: TGTGCCTCTGGACTTGGGTTCGCCCTCCACTTT
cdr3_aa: CASGLGFALHF

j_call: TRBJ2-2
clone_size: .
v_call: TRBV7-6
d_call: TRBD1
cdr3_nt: TGTGCCAGCACCCTACGGGGGACAGGGCACACCGGGGAGCTGTTTTTT
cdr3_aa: CASTLRGTGHTGELFF

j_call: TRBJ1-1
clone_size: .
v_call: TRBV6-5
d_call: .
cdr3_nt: TGTGCCAGCAGTTACACGGGACTCATGAACACTGAAGCTTTCTTT
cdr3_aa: CASSYTGLMNTEAFF

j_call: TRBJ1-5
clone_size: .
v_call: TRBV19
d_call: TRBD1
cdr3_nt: TGTGCCAGTAGTATTGGGACAGGGGGTCCCCTCAATCAGCCCCAGCATTTT
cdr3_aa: CASSIGTGGPLNQPQHF

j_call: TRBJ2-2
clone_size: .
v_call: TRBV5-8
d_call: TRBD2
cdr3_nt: TGTGCCAGCAGCTTGGTACCCACTAGCGGGACGACCGGGGAGCTGTTTTTT
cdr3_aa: CASSLVPTSGTTGELFF

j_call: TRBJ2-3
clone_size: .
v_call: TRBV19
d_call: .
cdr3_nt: TGTGCCAGTAGTATTTCAGGCGCTAGCACAGATACGCAGTATTTT
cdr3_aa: CASSISGASTDTQYF

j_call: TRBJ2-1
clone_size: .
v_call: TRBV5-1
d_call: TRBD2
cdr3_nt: TGCGCCAACCCGTTCTGGGGGAGGGCCGTGGATGAGCAGTTCTTC
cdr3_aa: CANPFWGRAVDEQFF

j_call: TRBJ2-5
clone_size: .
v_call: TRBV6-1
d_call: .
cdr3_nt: TGTGCCAGCAGTGTGCAGGGGGGGTCAGAGACCCAGTACTTC
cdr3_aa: CASSVQGGSETQYF

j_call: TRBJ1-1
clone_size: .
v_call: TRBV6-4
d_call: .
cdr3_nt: TGTGCCAGCAGTGACAGGAACACTGAAGCTTTCTTT
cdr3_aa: CASSDRNTEAFF

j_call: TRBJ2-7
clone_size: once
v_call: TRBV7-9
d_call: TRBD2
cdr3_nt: TGTGCCAGCAGCTCGGGGAACCCGGGACTAGCTTACTACGAGCAGTACTTC
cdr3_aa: CASSSGNPGLAYYEQYF

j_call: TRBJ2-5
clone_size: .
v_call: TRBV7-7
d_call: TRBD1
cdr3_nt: TGTGCTAGCAGCTTACCTTACCAGGGACAGGACCAAGAGACCCAGTACTTC
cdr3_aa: CASSLPYQGQDQETQYF

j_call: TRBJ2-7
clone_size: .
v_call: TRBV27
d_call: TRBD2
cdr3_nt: TGTGCCTCCAGCAGGTTCCCGGGAGGAAACTACGAGCAGTACTTC
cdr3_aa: CASSRFPGGNYEQYF

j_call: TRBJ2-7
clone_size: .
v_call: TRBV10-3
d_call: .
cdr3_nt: TGTGCCATCAGCCCTTTTGACAGGCGCTACGAGCAGTACTTC
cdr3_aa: CAISPFDRRYEQYF

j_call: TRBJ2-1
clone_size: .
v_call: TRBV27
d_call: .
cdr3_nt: TGTGCCAGCAAAATCGACGGTAGCTCCTACAATGAGCAGTTCTTC
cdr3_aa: CASKIDGSSYNEQFF

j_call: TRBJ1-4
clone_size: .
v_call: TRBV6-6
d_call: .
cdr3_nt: TGTGCCAGTTACAGACCGGGGGAAAAACTGTTTTTT
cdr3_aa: CASYRPGEKLFF

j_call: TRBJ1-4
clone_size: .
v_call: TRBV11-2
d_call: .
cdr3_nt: TGTGCCAGCAGCTTAACGTCTCGAAAAGAAAAACTGTTTTTT
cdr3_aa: CASSLTSRKEKLFF

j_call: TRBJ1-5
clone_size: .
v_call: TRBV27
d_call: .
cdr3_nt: TGTGCCAGCAGTTTATCTGGTCGGGGTCGGGAGCCCCAGCATTTT
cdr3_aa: CASSLSGRGREPQHF

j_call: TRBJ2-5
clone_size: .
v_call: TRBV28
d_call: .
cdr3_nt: TGTGCCAGCAGTTTACGTGTCAGGGCCTTAGTTGAGACCCAGTACTTC
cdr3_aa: CASSLRVRALVETQYF

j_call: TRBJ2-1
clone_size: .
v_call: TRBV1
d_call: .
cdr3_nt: TGCACCAGCAGCCAAGCGGATACTAGGAAAGTGTACAATGAGCAGTTCTTC
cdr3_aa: CTSSQADTRKVYNEQFF

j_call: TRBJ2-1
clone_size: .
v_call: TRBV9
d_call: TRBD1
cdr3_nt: TGTGCCAGCAGCGTCTATCGCACAGGGGGCTCCTACAATGAGCAGTTCTTC
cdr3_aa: CASSVYRTGGSYNEQFF

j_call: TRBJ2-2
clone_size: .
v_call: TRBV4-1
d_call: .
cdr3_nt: TGCGCCAGCAGCCTCGGGCCAGTGTCCGGGGAGCTGTTTTTT
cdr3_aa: CASSLGPVSGELFF

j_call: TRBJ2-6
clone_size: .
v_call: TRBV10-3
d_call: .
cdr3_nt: TGTGCCATCAGTGAGCAAGGGGCTGGGGCCAACGTCCTGACTTTC
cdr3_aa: CAISEQGAGANVLTF

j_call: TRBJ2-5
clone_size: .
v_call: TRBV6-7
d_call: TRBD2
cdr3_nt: TGTGCCAGCAGCCAATCCGGACTAGAGCAAGAGACCCAGTACTTC
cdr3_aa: CASSQSGLEQETQYF

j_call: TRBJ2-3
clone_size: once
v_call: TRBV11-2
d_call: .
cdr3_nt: TGTGCCAGCAGCCCTCGGGATACGCAGTATTTT
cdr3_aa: CASSPRDTQYF

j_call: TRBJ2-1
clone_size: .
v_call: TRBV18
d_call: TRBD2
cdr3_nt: TGTGCCAGCTCACGATCTAGCGGCTCCTACAATGAGCAGTTCTTC
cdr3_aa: CASSRSSGSYNEQFF

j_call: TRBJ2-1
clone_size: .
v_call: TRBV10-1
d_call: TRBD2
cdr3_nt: TGCGCCAGCAGCTGGCGGGAGGAGAACAATGAGCAGTTCTTC
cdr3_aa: CASSWREENNEQFF

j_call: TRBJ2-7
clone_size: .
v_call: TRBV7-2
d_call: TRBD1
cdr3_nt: TGTGCCAGCAGCTTATTGACAGGGTCCTACGAGCAGTACTTC
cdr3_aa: CASSLLTGSYEQYF

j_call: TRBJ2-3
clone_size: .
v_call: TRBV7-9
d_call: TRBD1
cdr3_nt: TGTGCCAGCTCCACAGGGGCCTACACAGATACGCAGTATTTT
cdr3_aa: CASSTGAYTDTQYF

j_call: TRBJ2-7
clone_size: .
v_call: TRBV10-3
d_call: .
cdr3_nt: TGTGCCATCAACCCAGGCTCTACCTACGAGCAGTACTTC
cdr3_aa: CAINPGSTYEQYF

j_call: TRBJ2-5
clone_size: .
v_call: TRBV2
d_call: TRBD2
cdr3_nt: TGTGCCAGCAGGGAGCGGACCACCGGGGGGGAGACCCAGTACTTC
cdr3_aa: CASRERTTGGETQYF

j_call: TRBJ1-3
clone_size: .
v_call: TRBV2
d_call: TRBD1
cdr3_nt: TGTGCCAGTGAACAGGGGGCTGGAAACACCATATATTTT
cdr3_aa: CASEQGAGNTIYF

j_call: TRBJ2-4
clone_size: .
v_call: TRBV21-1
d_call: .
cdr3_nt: TGTGCCAGCAGCAAAGATTGGACAGCCAAAAACATTCAGTACTTC
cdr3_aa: CASSKDWTAKNIQYF

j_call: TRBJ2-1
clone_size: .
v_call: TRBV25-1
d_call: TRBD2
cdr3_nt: TGTGCCAGCAGTGAACCTCTAGCGGGAGGGGTAGGCAATGAGCAGTTCTTC
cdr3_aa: CASSEPLAGGVGNEQFF

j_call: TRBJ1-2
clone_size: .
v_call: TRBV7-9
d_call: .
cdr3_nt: TGTGCCAGCAGCGTTCGAGGATCAGGCGTTCATGGCTACACCTTC
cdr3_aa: CASSVRGSGVHGYTF